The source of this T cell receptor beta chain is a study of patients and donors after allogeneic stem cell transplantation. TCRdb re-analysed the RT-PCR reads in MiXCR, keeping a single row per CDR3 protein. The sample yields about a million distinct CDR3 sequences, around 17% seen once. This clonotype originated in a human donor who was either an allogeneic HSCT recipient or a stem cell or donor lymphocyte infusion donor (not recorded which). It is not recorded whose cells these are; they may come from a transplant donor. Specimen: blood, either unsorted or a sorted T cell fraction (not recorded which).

The DNA of the CDR3 is TGTGCCACCAGCAGAGACAAAGAGCCTAGCTCCTACAATGAGCAGTTCTTC. Its translation is CATSRDKEPSSYNEQFF. This chain connects TRBV15 to TRBJ2-1, with no clear D. CDR1 is LNHNV and CDR2 is YYDKDF in the germline V gene (reference sequence). V lost 0 bases and J 0 bases, leaving 12 bases between the germline ends. The CDR3 length is 17 residues.